This TCR beta chain comes out of a study of cytomegalovirus exposure and HLA in healthy donors. A multiplex PCR was run with 60 Vbeta primers and 13 Jbeta primers. The table came from immunoSEQ multiplex PCR; TCRdb's copy has only in-frame clones and leaves some out. This sample yields 150,000 to 200,000 clones, of which approximately 78% are seen a single time; about 1.9% belongs to the top ten. Findings of the study overall: A later analysis found that most CMV-associated TCR beta chains appeared HLA-restricted.

Germline values: CDR1 SGHTS, CDR2 YDEGEE. The CDR3 contains 15 residues. Concerning this clone itself: The antigen remains unidentified.

What was sequenced was PBMCs. This TCR was sampled from a woman under 30 in good health and CMV-seronegative. The J gene is TRBJ2-5, the V gene TRBV5-8; D unclear. The J call may be incorrect, as the DNA end agrees better with TRBJ2-7. The CDR3: CASSLVAFASYEQYF. The CDR3 DNA follows: TGTGCCAGCAGCCTGGTCGCATTTGCGTCCTACGAGCAGTACTTC.